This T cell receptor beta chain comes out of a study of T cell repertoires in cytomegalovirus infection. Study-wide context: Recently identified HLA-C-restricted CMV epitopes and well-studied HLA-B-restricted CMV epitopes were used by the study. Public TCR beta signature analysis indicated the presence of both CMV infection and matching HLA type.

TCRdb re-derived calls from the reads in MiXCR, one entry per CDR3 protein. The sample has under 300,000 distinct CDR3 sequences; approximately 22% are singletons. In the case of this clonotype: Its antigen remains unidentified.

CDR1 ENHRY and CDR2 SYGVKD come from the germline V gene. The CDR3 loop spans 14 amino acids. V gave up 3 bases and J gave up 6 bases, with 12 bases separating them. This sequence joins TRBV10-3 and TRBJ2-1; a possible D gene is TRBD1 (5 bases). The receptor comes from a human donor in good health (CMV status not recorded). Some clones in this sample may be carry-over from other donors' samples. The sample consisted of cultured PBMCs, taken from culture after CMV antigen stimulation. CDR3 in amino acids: CAISEPQRGNEQFF. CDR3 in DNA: TGTGCCATCAGTGAACCTCAAAGGGGCAATGAGCAGTTCTTC.